These 27 T cell receptor beta chains came from one sample sequenced in a study of regulatory T cells in long-lasting Graves disease (dated by TCRdb to the early 2020s). The time point label on this specimen signifies: newly diagnosed GD, antithyroid drugs for less than 3 months. For both TCR sequencing and RNA sequencing, RNA was extracted from PBMCs in TRIzol. The library was generated by multiplex PCR. The instrument was an Illumina HiSeq 4000. To build TCR beta libraries, CDR3 regions were amplified by Arm-PCR using iRepertoire HTBI primers. TCRdb reprocessing: public reads trimmed at Q25 with fastp, clones called with MiXCR, in-frame beta chains kept. Each CDR3 protein appears once, grouped with its most common genes and DNA. Here the sample has under 300,000 distinct CDR3 sequences; around 20% occur a single time. 22% of the sample goes to the ten largest clones. Sequencing used peripheral blood mononuclear cells (PBMCs), obtained at new diagnosis, from a patient treated with antithyroid drugs. The receptors originated from a female donor with Graves disease.

About this clonotype: With a much larger clone just one base away, this may be a read error. The J gene is TRBJ2-1, the V gene TRBV10-2; D not resolved. CDR1 and CDR2 (germline): WSHSY, SAAADI. The CDR3 spans 15 residues. The CDR3 loop is CASSVTWPTPSEQLF. In nucleotides, the CDR3 is TGCGCCAGCAGTGTTACGTGGCCCACCCCCAGTGAGCAGCTCTTC.

This chain uses TRBV19 with TRBJ2-1; 9 positions match TRBD2. V shed 0 bases, J shed 8 bases, and the junction held 5 bases outside the gene matches. The CDR3 sequence is 15 residues long. Germline assignment: CDR1 LNHDA and CDR2 SQIVND (reference sequence). The CDR3 region is CASSIEGSGRDEQFF. The DNA of the CDR3 is TGTGCCAGTAGTATAGAGGGTAGCGGGAGAGATGAGCAGTTCTTC.

This clonotype was picked up many times. This rearrangement joins TRBV11-2 to TRBJ2-1; 11 nucleotides align to TRBD1. CDR3 length: 13 amino acids. V gave up 5 bases and J gave up 8 bases; unmatched junction bases: 2. The germline CDR1 and CDR2 sequences are SGHAT and FQNNGV. In DNA form, the CDR3 reads TGTGCCAGCAGCCGGGACAGGGGGGATGAGCAGTTCTTC. Its translation is CASSRDRGDEQFF.

This clonotype was picked up many times. The chain has TRBV18 and TRBJ1-1; D might be TRBD1 (6 bases). Germline V gene lookup returns CDR1 KGHSH and CDR2 LQKENI. V shed 3 bases and J shed 11 bases, with 13 bases lying between them. There are 12 residues in the CDR3. CDR3 sequence reads: CASSPVPGDAFF. CDR3 sequence (DNA): TGTGCCAGCTCACCTGTCCCAGGGGACGCTTTCTTT.

There are a few counts of this clonotype. Compared with germline, one end of the junction differs, possibly owing to a read error. The J gene is TRBJ1-5, the V gene TRBV12-5; 9 bases fit TRBD1. CDR3 length equals 16 residues. CDR1 and CDR2 (germline): LGHNT, FRNRAP. The CDR3 protein is CASGDNRGLGNQPRHF. The CDR3 DNA sequence: TGTGCTAGTGGGGACAACAGGGGGCTTGGCAATCAGCCCCGGCATTTT.

This clonotype was counted at least ten times. J is TRBJ2-3 and V is TRBV20-1; D is possibly TRBD1 (6 bases). Trimming pared 0 bases from V and 3 bases from J, leaving 7 bases between. The CDR3 is 13 residues long. The V gene's germline CDR1 is DFQATT and CDR2 SNEGSKA (reference sequence). CDR3: CSARDTGTDTQYF. CDR3 bases: TGCAGTGCTAGAGATACAGGGACAGATACGCAGTATTTT.

This clonotype was detected ten times or more. The chain links TRBV12-3 or TRBV12-4 to TRBJ2-5; TRBD1 aligns across 7 bases. The trim removed 6 bases at V and 3 bases at J, leaving 10 bases unmatched. This CDR3 spans 15 amino acids. CDR3 bases: TGTGCCAGCAGCCAACACGGGACAGTGGAAGAGACCCAGTACTTC. It yields the protein CASSQHGTVEETQYF.

This chain joins TRBV28 and TRBJ2-4; 8 positions agree with TRBD1. CDR3 length: 16 amino acids. Germline lookup yields CDR1 MDHEN and CDR2 SYDVKM. The ends lost 5 bases at V and 0 bases at J; junction bases unmatched: 6. The CDR3 DNA follows: TGTGCCAGCAGTACAGGGGGGCTAACAGCCAAAAACATTCAGTACTTC. Amino acids: CASSTGGLTAKNIQYF.

This clonotype was detected many times. The chain has TRBV6-1 and TRBJ2-5; D is unresolved. V was cut by 5 bases and J by 7 bases, with 20 bases left in between. Germline loops: CDR1 MNHNS, CDR2 SASEGT. The CDR3 extends over 15 amino acids. The CDR3 region is CASSYGLEPGRTQYF. The CDR3 DNA is TGTGCCAGCAGTTACGGGCTCGAGCCAGGTCGGACCCAGTACTTC.

The chain carries TRBV10-3 and TRBJ2-5; TRBD2 agrees at 8 bases. Looked up from germline, CDR1 is ENHRY and CDR2 is SYGVKD. The CDR3 consists of 17 residues. With V trimmed by 6 bases and J by 1 base, 13 bases remained unmatched. The CDR3 is CAISPIRGGEFQETQYF. The CDR3 DNA follows: TGTGCCATCAGCCCCATTCGGGGGGGGGAATTCCAAGAGACCCAGTACTTC.

This clonotype was detected only once. This may arise from a read error, as a much more abundant clone is one base away. This sequence joins TRBV11-2 and TRBJ2-7, with a weak D call TRBD2 (6 bases). The CDR3 is 15 amino acids. Germline V gene sequence: CDR1 SGHAT, CDR2 FQNNGV. The germline V and J ends were trimmed by 2 bases and 7 bases, with 18 bases remaining between them. CDR3 sequence: CASSLSPSDWAEQYF. DNA of the CDR3: TGTGCCAGCAGCTTATCGCCTAGCGATTGGGCTGAGCAGTACTTC.

The table lists this clonotype with many counts. V usage is TRBV10-3 and J usage is TRBJ1-1; D possibly corresponds to TRBD1 (6 bases). This CDR3 is built from 13 residues. Trimming took off 4 bases at V and 2 bases at J, with 8 bases between the two ends. Germline assignment: CDR1 ENHRY and CDR2 SYGVKD. The CDR3 DNA is TGTGCCATCAGTGGGACAGATAACACTGAAGCTTTCTTT. This translates into CAISGTDNTEAFF.

The chain combines TRBV4-1 with TRBJ1-2; 9 positions agree with TRBD1. This CDR3 is built from 15 residues. Germline V lookup: CDR1 MGHRA, CDR2 YSYEKL. V gave up 0 bases and J gave up 5 bases; unmatched junction bases: 4. This CDR3 is CASSQDTGGGYGYTF. The CDR3 bases are TGCGCCAGCAGCCAAGATACAGGGGGCGGGTATGGCTACACCTTC.

This clonotype was counted many times. The V and J genes are TRBV3-1 and TRBJ2-1, with 11 bases fitting TRBD2. V lost 2 bases to trimming and J lost 9 bases; unmatched junction nucleotides: 9. CDR3 length: 16 residues. Germline loops: CDR1 LGHDT, CDR2 YNNKEL (reference sequence). DNA of the CDR3: TGTGCCAGCAGCCAAACTAGCGGGAGAAGGGGGGGTGAGCAGTTCTTC. It codes for CASSQTSGRRGGEQFF.

Many counts were recorded for this clonotype. The V gene is TRBV27, the J gene TRBJ1-2; maybe TRBD1 (5 bases). There are 13 residues in the CDR3. Per the germline V gene, CDR1 is MNHEY and CDR2 is SMNVEV (reference sequence). V dropped 7 bases and J dropped 0 bases, with 9 bases sitting between them. CDR3 bases: TGTGCCAGCACCGGGGGTCCTAACTATGGCTACACCTTC. This translates into CASTGGPNYGYTF.

This clonotype was counted at least ten times. The rearrangement joins TRBV2 to TRBJ1-3; TRBD1 matches at 8 bases. The CDR3 runs 13 residues. Trimming at V came to 9 bases and at J to 5 bases, leaving 6 bases not matched to a gene. The germline V gene encodes CDR1 SNHLY and CDR2 FYNNEI. The CDR3: CASRQGSRNTIYF. The CDR3 nucleotides read TGTGCCAGTCGACAGGGGTCGAGAAACACCATATATTTT.

This chain links TRBV5-4 with TRBJ2-7; D might be TRBD1 or TRBD2, each matching 7 bases. Deletions cut 4 bases from V and 6 bases from J, with 23 bases between. CDR1 and CDR2 (germline): SGHNT, YYREEE (reference sequence). The CDR3 spans 16 residues. CDR3 in DNA: TGTGCCAGCAGCCCTGGGCCAGGGGGGGGGAGGAGCGAGCAGTACTTC. It codes for CASSPGPGGGRSEQYF. Full variable domain (missing parts from reference TRBV5-4 and TRBJ2-7): ETGVTQSPTHLIKTRGQQVTLRCSSQSGHNTVSWYQQALGQGPQFIFQYYREEENGRGNFPPRFSGLQFPNYSSELNVNALELDDSALYLCASSPGPGGGRSEQYFGPGTRLTVT.

This clonotype came up many times. The chain is built from TRBV12-3 or TRBV12-4 and TRBJ2-1; perhaps TRBD2 as D (5 bases). Trimming took 4 bases from V and 0 from J, leaving 10 bases between them. The CDR3 sequence is 15 residues long. CDR3 sequence (DNA): TGTGCCAGCAGTTGGACTGCCCGCTCCTACAATGAGCAGTTCTTC. Residues: CASSWTARSYNEQFF.

This clonotype was observed many times. The rearrangement uses TRBV7-2 and TRBJ2-3, with D tentatively TRBD2 (5 bases). The germline V and J ends were trimmed by 1 base and 0 bases, with 11 bases remaining between them. CDR1 SGHTA and CDR2 FQGNSA come from the germline V gene. This CDR3 region has 16 residues. The CDR3 DNA sequence: TGTGCCAGCAGCTTAGAGGCAGCGGTAAGCACAGATACGCAGTATTTT. The encoded protein is CASSLEAAVSTDTQYF.

This clonotype was seen repeatedly, ten times or more. This sequence joins TRBV5-8 and TRBJ1-2; D is undetermined. Trimming took off 5 bases at V and 5 bases at J, with 13 bases between the two ends. This CDR3 contains 13 residues. CDR1 and CDR2 (germline): SGHTS, YDEGEE. CDR3 in amino acids: CASRKGFGYGYTF. The CDR3 coding sequence is TGTGCCAGCAGAAAGGGCTTTGGATATGGCTACACCTTC.

This clonotype was seen only a few times. A much larger clone lies one base from this, so it may be a read error. V gene TRBV7-2 combines with J gene TRBJ2-7; D may correspond to TRBD1 or TRBD2 (5 bases each). V lost 1 base and J 5 bases, leaving 15 bases between the germline ends. This CDR3 is built from 15 residues. The germline gives CDR1 SGHTA, CDR2 FQGNSA. CDR3 sequence (DNA): TGTGCCAGCAGCTTAGTAGTCGGGGCCAGCCACGAGCAGTACTTC. Protein sequence: CASSLVVGASHEQYF.

This clonotype was observed at least ten times. The chain joins TRBV29-1 to TRBJ1-1; maybe TRBD1 (5 bases). The CDR3 has 12 amino acids. Trimming removed 1 base at V and 5 bases at J, with 8 bases between. CDR1 SQVTM and CDR2 ANQGSEA come from the germline V gene. CDR3 coding DNA: TGCAGCGTTGAAGGCAGGGTAACTGAAGCTTTCTTT. Amino acids: CSVEGRVTEAFF.

This clonotype came up many times. This chain joins TRBV6-1 and TRBJ2-1; D is undetermined. Germline CDR1 is MNHNS and CDR2 is SASEGT. V gave up 6 bases and J gave up 0 bases, with 12 bases separating them. The CDR3 length is 15 residues. DNA for the CDR3: TGTGCCAGCAGGCCGAGTTACAGCTCCTACAATGAGCAGTTCTTC. Translating it yields CASRPSYSSYNEQFF.

At least ten counts were recorded for this clonotype. The V and J genes are TRBV28 and TRBJ2-7; no definite D call. This CDR3 has 16 amino acids. CDR1 is MDHEN, CDR2 SYDVKM, per germline. The V and J ends lost 1 base and 6 bases respectively, with 19 bases between them. The chain's CDR3 is CASSLYLAPSTVEQYF. In DNA, the CDR3 is TGTGCCAGCAGTTTATATTTAGCCCCGAGTACGGTCGAGCAGTACTTC.

This clonotype has a count of ten or more. V gene TRBV20-1 combines with J gene TRBJ2-5, with D possibly TRBD1 on 6 matching bases. Germline V gene sequence: CDR1 DFQATT, CDR2 SNEGSKA (reference sequence). V lost 6 bases to trimming and J lost 1 base, with 15 bases between them. CDR3 size: 14 residues. CDR3 region: CSATGMGFQETQYF. Written as DNA, the CDR3 is TGCAGTGCGACAGGCATGGGCTTCCAAGAGACCCAGTACTTC.

This clonotype was seen ten or more times. The rearrangement links TRBV11-2 to TRBJ1-1; weak D call: TRBD1 (6 bases). Germline V CDR1 and CDR2: SGHAT, FQNNGV. There are 14 residues in the CDR3. V lost 5 bases and J 4 bases, leaving 14 bases between the germline ends. The CDR3 spells CASSRATGSTEAFF. The CDR3, as DNA: TGTGCCAGCAGCCGAGCTACAGGGAGCACTGAAGCTTTCTTT. The complete variable domain, with remaining parts taken from reference TRBV11-2 and TRBJ1-1, reads EAGVAQSPRYKIIEKRQSVAFWCNPISGHATLYWYQQILGQGPKLLIQFQNNGVVDDSQLPKDRFSAERLKGVDSTLKIQPAKLEDSAVYLCASSRATGSTEAFFGQGTRLTVV.

This clonotype was recorded many times. This chain connects TRBV12-3 or TRBV12-4 to TRBJ2-3; the D gene is possibly TRBD2 (5 bases). Trimming cost V 6 bases and J 2 bases, with 9 bases left between them. This CDR3 contains 13 residues. CDR3 in DNA: TGTGCCAGCAGCTACGGGGACACAGATACGCAGTATTTT. Its protein product is CASSYGDTDTQYF.